This is a list of T cell receptor beta chains from one sample in a study of control samples from healthy donors and cancer patients. TCRdb's copy holds only in-frame clones and misses some; the assay was immunoSEQ multiplex PCR. The data show 100,000 to 150,000 clones, with roughly 87% seen just once and less than 9.5% held by the top ten. The sample consisted of blood. These receptors all stem from a man in his forties in good health. Both conserved end residues are part of each CDR3. D genes are given only for firm matches. Not all rows give a size; the values are once, few, many and, for expanded clones, a class.

v_call: TRBV29-1; j_call: TRBJ2-3; clone_size: -; d_call: TRBD2; cdr3_nt: TGCAGCGTAGCCGGGACTAGCGGGGGGTTCGCAGATACGCAGTATTTT; cdr3_aa: CSVAGTSGGFADTQYF
v_call: TRBV7-8; j_call: TRBJ2-3; clone_size: -; d_call: TRBD2; cdr3_nt: TGTGCCAGCAGCTTAGTTGCGGGGGGGGCAGATACGCAGTATTTT; cdr3_aa: CASSLVAGGADTQYF
v_call: TRBV15; j_call: TRBJ2-5; clone_size: -; d_call: TRBD2; cdr3_nt: TGTGCCACCAGCACAACTAGCGGCATTAACCAAGAGACCCAGTACTTC; cdr3_aa: CATSTTSGINQETQYF
v_call: TRBV4-3; j_call: TRBJ2-3; clone_size: -; d_call: TRBD2; cdr3_nt: TGCGCCAGCAGCCTCCAGCGGGGGGCGTCCGATACGCAGTATTTT; cdr3_aa: CASSLQRGASDTQYF
v_call: TRBV7-2; j_call: TRBJ1-4; clone_size: -; d_call: -; cdr3_nt: TGTGCCAGCAGCCCACAACAGACTACAACTAATGAAAAACTGTTTTTT; cdr3_aa: CASSPQQTTTNEKLFF
v_call: TRBV24-1; j_call: TRBJ1-2; clone_size: -; d_call: -; cdr3_nt: TGTGCCACCAGTGATAGGACAGCCTACACCTTC; cdr3_aa: CATSDRTAYTF
v_call: TRBV29-1; j_call: TRBJ1-2; clone_size: -; d_call: TRBD1; cdr3_nt: TGCAGCGTTGAAGATCGGACAGGGGTTGGCTACACCTTC; cdr3_aa: CSVEDRTGVGYTF
v_call: TRBV7-3; j_call: TRBJ1-1; clone_size: -; d_call: TRBD1; cdr3_nt: TGTGCCAGCAGCTCAGGGGGCCGGACTGAAGCTTTCTTT; cdr3_aa: CASSSGGRTEAFF
v_call: TRBV4-1; j_call: TRBJ2-1; clone_size: -; d_call: -; cdr3_nt: TGCGCCAGCAGCCAAGATCGGGGACGGACCTCCTACAATGAGCAGTTCTTC; cdr3_aa: CASSQDRGRTSYNEQFF
v_call: TRBV2; j_call: TRBJ2-3; clone_size: -; d_call: -; cdr3_nt: TGTGCCAGCCTCCACAGGAGCACAGATACGCAGTATTTT; cdr3_aa: CASLHRSTDTQYF
v_call: TRBV29-1; j_call: TRBJ1-2; clone_size: -; d_call: -; cdr3_nt: TGCAGCGTTGAGATCCCCCCGGGTGGCTACACCTTC; cdr3_aa: CSVEIPPGGYTF
v_call: TRBV6-5; j_call: TRBJ1-5; clone_size: -; d_call: TRBD1; cdr3_nt: TGTGCCAGCAGTAGACAGGGTATAGATCAGCCCCAGCATTTT; cdr3_aa: CASSRQGIDQPQHF
v_call: TRBV20-1; j_call: TRBJ1-2; clone_size: -; d_call: -; cdr3_nt: TGCAGTGCTAGTTTCGGAGCCGGCTATGGCTACACCTTC; cdr3_aa: CSASFGAGYGYTF
v_call: TRBV18; j_call: TRBJ2-7; clone_size: once; d_call: -; cdr3_nt: TGTGCCAGCTCGTCCCTCGTTATTTCCTCGCACGAGCAGTACTTC; cdr3_aa: CASSSLVISSHEQYF
v_call: TRBV10-2; j_call: TRBJ1-1; clone_size: -; d_call: -; cdr3_nt: TGCGCCAGCAGTGAGAGGTGGGGTAGAGAGAACACTGAAGCTTTCTTT; cdr3_aa: CASSERWGRENTEAFF
v_call: TRBV18; j_call: TRBJ2-7; clone_size: -; d_call: TRBD2; cdr3_nt: TGTGCCAGCTCACCAATAGCGGGGGGCAACTACGAGCAGTACTTC; cdr3_aa: CASSPIAGGNYEQYF
v_call: TRBV3-1/TRBV3-2; j_call: TRBJ2-6; clone_size: -; d_call: TRBD2; cdr3_nt: TGTGCCAGCAGCCTCGGGAACCTAGCGGGGGGCCGGGCTGGGGCCAACGTCCTGACTTTC; cdr3_aa: CASSLGNLAGGRAGANVLTF
v_call: TRBV11-3; j_call: TRBJ2-1; clone_size: -; d_call: -; cdr3_nt: TGTGCCAGCAGCCAGTGGAGGACCTCTATTGAGCAGTTCTTC; cdr3_aa: CASSQWRTSIEQFF
v_call: TRBV9; j_call: TRBJ2-5; clone_size: -; d_call: TRBD2; cdr3_nt: TGTGCCAGCAGCCCACATAGCGGGGGGTACCAAGAGACCCAGTACTTC; cdr3_aa: CASSPHSGGYQETQYF
v_call: TRBV5-1; j_call: TRBJ2-7; clone_size: -; d_call: TRBD1; cdr3_nt: TGCGCCAGCAGCGTTACAGGGGAAACCCTCGGGGAGCAGTACTTC; cdr3_aa: CASSVTGETLGEQYF
v_call: TRBV7-9; j_call: TRBJ1-4; clone_size: -; d_call: TRBD1; cdr3_nt: TGTGCCAGCAGCTTAAGTTCGCAGGGGGGAGAAAAACTGTTTTTT; cdr3_aa: CASSLSSQGGEKLFF
v_call: TRBV21-1; j_call: TRBJ2-1; clone_size: -; d_call: -; cdr3_nt: TGTGCCAGCAGCAAATTCGTGACTAGCGGGGGGGCGAACAATGAGCAGTTCTTC; cdr3_aa: CASSKFVTSGGANNEQFF